This entry concerns a single TCR beta chain. The data stem from a study of T cell clones after liver transplantation. Study information: TCRbeta sequencing after a pre-transplant mixed lymphocyte reaction identified graft-donor-reactive clones, later tracked in post-transplant blood. Third-party-reactive TCRbeta sequences from pre-transplant mixed lymphocyte reactions served as antigen-independent comparators.

The CDR3 runs 15 residues. Germline V gene sequence: CDR1 ENHRY, CDR2 SYGVKD. Trimming took off 10 bases at V and 1 base at J, with 19 bases between the two ends. Some clones are missing from TCRdb's copy, which holds only in-frame ones; the method was immunoSEQ multiplex PCR. The data show about 100,000 clones, with 75% to 85% seen just once and about 0.89% held by the top ten. Sorting of unstimulated PBMCs yielded separate CD3+CD4+ and CD3+CD8+ fractions. The chain employs TRBV10-3 and TRBJ1-1; D unresolved. The material sequenced was CD4+ T cells from blood, taken before liver transplant. This receptor was obtained from a human donor who received a liver transplant. CDR3 DNA: TGTGCCACCAAATATCTCTTGGCAGGGAACACTGAAGCTTTCTTT. This translates into CATKYLLAGNTEAFF.